The rows below give T cell receptor beta chains drawn from one sample of a study of T cell repertoires in cytomegalovirus infection. No antigen has been assigned to these receptors. TCRdb fed the reads into MiXCR, producing one record per CDR3 protein. The table lists fewer than 900,000 distinct CDR3 sequences, under 35% of them singletons, with under 15% in the top ten. This sample comprised cultured CD8+ T cells from PBMCs, obtained from culture after CMV antigen stimulation. Receptors were obtained from a human donor in good health (CMV status not recorded). Some clones in this sample may be carry-over from other donors' samples. Each CDR3 is given with its conserved first and last residue. The order of the fields is J gene, V gene, D gene, clone size, CDR3 DNA, CDR3 protein. A D gene is named only where the DNA matches it firmly. For some rows the clone size is stated as once, few or many, or as a class when expanded; others skip it.

>TRBJ1-5|TRBV28|-|few
TGTGCCAGCAGCCCCTGGGAAGATAGCAATCAGCCCCAGCATTTT
CASSPWEDSNQPQHF
>TRBJ2-1|TRBV4-2|TRBD2|few
TGTGCCAGCAGCCCGGGAGGACTAGCGGTCACCTACAATGAGCAGTTCTTC
CASSPGGLAVTYNEQFF
>TRBJ2-2|TRBV6-2/TRBV6-3|TRBD1|-
TGTGCCAGCAGTTGGGACAGGGTGACCACCGGGGAGCTGTTTTTT
CASSWDRVTTGELFF
>TRBJ1-5|TRBV28|-|-
TGTGCCAGCAGACACTGGAGGCGGGACACCGAGGGTAATCAGCCCCAGCATTTT
CASRHWRRDTEGNQPQHF
>TRBJ1-2|TRBV25-1|-|-
TGTGCCAGCAGTGAATGGAGGGAAGCTAACTATGGCTACACCTTC
CASSEWREANYGYTF
>TRBJ2-1|TRBV10-3|-|few
TGTGCCATCAGACCTGACCTTTACCGGGACAATGAGCAGTTCTTC
CAIRPDLYRDNEQFF
>TRBJ2-5|TRBV12-3/TRBV12-4|-|many
TGTGCTAGCAGCTTAGCGGTACAAGAGACCCAGTACTTC
CASSLAVQETQYF
>TRBJ1-2|TRBV4-1|-|-
TGCGCCAGCAGCCTCGACAGCTACTACACCTTC
CASSLDSYYTF
>TRBJ2-7|TRBV9|-|-
TGTGCCAGCAGCGATTCTCTGGACAACTCCTACGAGCAGTACTTC
CASSDSLDNSYEQYF
>TRBJ2-5|TRBV10-3|-|few
TGTGCCATCAGTGAAGGCAGGCAAGAGACCCAGTACTTC
CAISEGRQETQYF
>TRBJ1-5|TRBV19|-|few
TGTGCCAGTAGTATAAACAATAGCAATCAGCCCCAGCATTTT
CASSINNSNQPQHF
>TRBJ1-3|TRBV12-3/TRBV12-4|TRBD1|-
TGTGCCAGCAGGACAGGGTCTGGAAACACCATATATTTT
CASRTGSGNTIYF
>TRBJ2-3|TRBV7-2|TRBD2|-
TGTGCCAGCAGCTTAGTGAGCGGGGGAAACACAGATACGCAGTATTTT
CASSLVSGGNTDTQYF
>TRBJ2-1|TRBV11-3|-|few
TGTGCCAGCAGCCACCCGGGGGGCTGGCAGTTCTTC
CASSHPGGWQFF
>TRBJ2-1|TRBV2|-|-
TGTGCCAGCAGTGAAGGGGCAGAGCAGTTCTTC
CASSEGAEQFF
>TRBJ2-5|TRBV29-1|-|-
TGCAGCGTTGAAGAGGCCACCTCATGGGAGACCCAGTACTTC
CSVEEATSWETQYF
>TRBJ2-3|TRBV7-8|-|-
TGTGCCAGCAGGTCCTCCGGGAGCACAGATACGCAGTATTTT
CASRSSGSTDTQYF